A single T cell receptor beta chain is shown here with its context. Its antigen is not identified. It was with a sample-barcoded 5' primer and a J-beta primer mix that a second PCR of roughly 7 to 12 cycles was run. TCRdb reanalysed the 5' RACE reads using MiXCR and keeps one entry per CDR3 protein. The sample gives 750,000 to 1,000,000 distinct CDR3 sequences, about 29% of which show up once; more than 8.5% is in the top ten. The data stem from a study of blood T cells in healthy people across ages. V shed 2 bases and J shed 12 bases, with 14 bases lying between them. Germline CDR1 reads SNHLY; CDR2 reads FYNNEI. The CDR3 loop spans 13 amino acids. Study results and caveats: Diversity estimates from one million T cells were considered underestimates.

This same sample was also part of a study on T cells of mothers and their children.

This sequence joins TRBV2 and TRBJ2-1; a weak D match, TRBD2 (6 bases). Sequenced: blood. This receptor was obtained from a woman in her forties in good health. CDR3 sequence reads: CASSETRRVGQFF. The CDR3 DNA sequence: TGTGCCAGCAGTGAAACCAGGAGGGTGGGGCAGTTCTTC.